A single sample is the source of the 27 T cell receptor beta chains below, sequenced in a study of stem cell transplantation in POMP-related autoinflammatory disease. Clones were read by immunoSEQ multiplex PCR, and TCRdb kept only the in-frame ones, dropping some. The sample includes approximately 6,900 clones, under 85% of them seen just once. Input material: a CXCR5-defined cell subset from PBMCs. The origin of the receptors is a human donor in good health.

The chain employs TRBV18 and TRBJ2-5; weak D call: TRBD2 (6 bases). V lost 2 bases and J lost 1, with 8 bases in between. This CDR3 has 14 amino acids. The germline CDR1 and CDR2 sequences are KGHSH and LQKENI. The CDR3 here is CASSPWGLQETQYF. CDR3 DNA: TGTGCCAGCTCACCATGGGGACTCCAAGAGACCCAGTACTTC.

For the CDR3, the DNA is TGTGCCAGCAGTGACCGGGCAGGGGGCGATCCTGGCTACACCTTC. This sequence encodes CASSDRAGGDPGYTF. This rearrangement joins TRBV25-1 to TRBJ1-2; 8 nucleotides line up with TRBD1. CDR3 length: 15 residues. CDR1 and CDR2 from the germline V gene are MGHDK and SYGVNS. V gave up 3 bases and J gave up 7 bases; unmatched junction bases: 10.

The CDR3 sequence is CATSRLNSRADTQYF. In DNA form, the CDR3 reads TGTGCCACCAGCAGGCTGAATTCTCGAGCGGATACGCAGTATTTT. J is TRBJ2-3 and V is TRBV15; D is undetermined. The V gene's germline CDR1 is LNHNV and CDR2 YYDKDF (reference sequence). Trimming stripped 3 bases from V and 6 bases from J, with 16 bases between. CDR3 size: 15 residues.

V usage is TRBV27 and J usage is TRBJ1-1, with no clear D. From germline, CDR1 is MNHEY and CDR2 SMNVEV (reference sequence). This CDR3 contains 17 residues. V was shortened by 2 bases and J by 4 bases, with 20 bases between the two germline ends. The CDR3 loop reads CASSLVGGGVRGTEAFF. In DNA form, the CDR3 reads TGTGCCAGCAGTTTAGTAGGTGGCGGGGTACGGGGCACTGAAGCTTTCTTT.

This chain links TRBV5-5 with TRBJ1-4; 8 nucleotides align to TRBD1. J gave up 4 bases and V 5 bases, and 4 bases lay outside the gene matches. The CDR3 extends over 14 amino acids. CDR1 is SGHKS, CDR2 YYEKEE, per germline (reference sequence). This CDR3 is CASRRQGYNEKLFF. CDR3 coding DNA: TGTGCCAGCAGACGACAGGGGTATAATGAAAAACTGTTTTTT.

The chain joins TRBV4-1 to TRBJ1-1, with D perhaps TRBD1 (6 bases). Germline CDR1 MGHRA, CDR2 YSYEKL. This CDR3 has 14 amino acids. The ends were cut back, 4 bases at V and 0 bases at J, with 9 bases in the middle. The DNA of the CDR3 is TGCGCCAGCAGCCTAGACAGGATGAACACTGAAGCTTTCTTT. Encoded protein: CASSLDRMNTEAFF.

V gene TRBV5-1 combines with J gene TRBJ2-7; a possible D gene is TRBD1 (6 bases). Germline CDR1 SGHRS, CDR2 YFSETQ. V lost 1 base and J lost 2, with 10 bases in between. The CDR3 runs 14 residues. The CDR3 nucleotides are TGCGCCAGCAGCTTGTACAGGGCTCCCTACGAGCAGTACTTC. It codes for CASSLYRAPYEQYF.

This clone was observed a handful of times. The rearrangement uses TRBV7-9 and TRBJ2-5, with D tentatively TRBD2 (5 bases). CDR3 length equals 14 residues. Germline lookup yields CDR1 SEHNR and CDR2 FQNEAQ (reference sequence). Trimming took 4 bases from V and 2 from J, leaving 11 bases between them. CDR3 in amino acids: CASSSPGKQETQYF. The CDR3 DNA reads as TGTGCCAGCAGCTCACCCGGGAAACAAGAGACCCAGTACTTC.

The chain is built from TRBV5-4 and TRBJ1-2, with unresolved D. The germline gives CDR1 SGHNT, CDR2 YYREEE (reference sequence). The CDR3 is 14 residues long. Trimming stripped 0 bases from V and 6 bases from J, with 12 bases between. In DNA, the CDR3 is TGTGCCAGCAGCTTGGGGTCGCGGTCCGATGGCTACACCTTC. Translating gives CASSLGSRSDGYTF.

The gene calls are TRBV7-9 and TRBJ1-1, with D tentatively TRBD1 (5 bases). V was trimmed by 5 bases and J by 8 bases, leaving 15 bases between them. This CDR3 spans 13 amino acids. Germline loops: CDR1 SEHNR, CDR2 FQNEAQ (reference sequence). CDR3 protein: CASSLSRGTEAFF. For the CDR3, the DNA is TGTGCCAGCAGCCTCTCAAGGGGTACGGAAGCTTTCTTT.

This clone was seen a handful of times. The chain employs TRBV6-1 and TRBJ2-1; D ambiguous. Germline V lookup: CDR1 MNHNS, CDR2 SASEGT. Trimming removed 7 bases from V and 12 bases from J, with 16 bases in between. There are 12 residues in the CDR3. The CDR3 region has the DNA TGTGCCAGCAAGGGTGGCAGCCCTAGGCAGTTCTTC. This gives the protein CASKGGSPRQFF.

The chain joins TRBV5-4 to TRBJ2-7; D is uncertain. V was pared by 4 bases and J by 4 bases, with 18 bases between. CDR1 is SGHNT and CDR2 is YYREEE in the germline V gene (reference sequence). The CDR3 length is 15 residues. The CDR3 sequence is CASSERKDPNYEQYF. CDR3 nucleotides: TGTGCCAGCAGCGAGAGAAAGGACCCTAATTACGAGCAGTACTTC.

This sequence joins TRBV28 and TRBJ2-1, with no clear D. Germline V gene lookup returns CDR1 MDHEN and CDR2 SYDVKM. V lost 2 bases and J lost 2, with 10 bases in between. The CDR3 has 15 amino acids. DNA for the CDR3: TGTGCCAGCAGTTTAATTGGGGTTACCTACAATGAGCAGTTCTTC. Amino acid sequence: CASSLIGVTYNEQFF.

This clone was detected a few times. The V gene is TRBV7-9, the J gene TRBJ1-2; no reliable D call. Trimming cost V 8 bases and J 11 bases, with 21 bases left between them. There are 13 residues in the CDR3. Germline V gene sequence: CDR1 SEHNR, CDR2 FQNEAQ (reference sequence). CDR3 sequence: CASRIPTNSPYTF. CDR3 in DNA: TGTGCCAGCCGGATTCCTACAAATTCGCCGTACACCTTC.

The count of this clone is one. The chain carries TRBV5-1 and TRBJ1-1; 8 bases agree with TRBD1. The CDR3 has 15 residues. Germline V gene lookup returns CDR1 SGHRS and CDR2 YFSETQ. The junction had 9 bases not matched to a gene; V was cut back by 4 bases and J by 4 bases. CDR3 sequence reads: CASSLGSTGGTEAFF. CDR3 coding DNA: TGCGCCAGCAGCCTCGGAAGTACAGGGGGCACTGAAGCTTTCTTT.

CDR3 sequence: CASSYGTSTDTQYF. CDR3 sequence (DNA): TGTGCCAGTAGCTACGGGACTAGCACAGATACGCAGTATTTT. J is TRBJ2-3 and V is TRBV19, with D maybe TRBD2 (6 bases). Germline V lookup: CDR1 LNHDA, CDR2 SQIVND (reference sequence). The CDR3 spans 14 residues. The V end was cut by 6 bases, the J end by 0 bases, with 10 bases between.

The chain uses TRBV29-1 and TRBJ2-2, with D possibly TRBD2 on 7 matching bases. The CDR3 runs to 16 residues. V lost 5 bases to trimming and J lost 1 base, with 17 bases between them. Germline V CDR1 and CDR2: SQVTM, ANQGSEA. The CDR3 DNA reads TGCAGCGTTCAACACCGGGGGGCCGGGAACACCGGGGAGCTGTTTTTT. It codes for CSVQHRGAGNTGELFF.

The chain employs TRBV5-1 and TRBJ2-7; D possibly matches TRBD1 or TRBD2 (5 bases each). The germline CDR1 and CDR2 sequences are SGHRS and YFSETQ. Trimming removed 5 bases from V and 2 bases from J, with 17 bases in between. The CDR3 contains 15 residues. The CDR3 DNA follows: TGCGCCAGCAGGGCCCGGGACGACTGGGCCTACGAGCAGTACTTC. Amino acid sequence: CASRARDDWAYEQYF.

The CDR3 DNA reads as TGTGCCAGCAGCCAAGATCTAGGGACCGCTGGAAACACCATATATTTT. It codes for CASSQDLGTAGNTIYF. V gene TRBV14 combines with J gene TRBJ1-3, with D possibly matching TRBD1 (5 bases). CDR3 length: 16 amino acids. V was clipped by 0 bases and J by 2 bases, with 11 bases between them. Germline assignment: CDR1 SGHDN and CDR2 FVKESK.

The chain joins TRBV6-5 to TRBJ1-2; D ambiguous. V was pared by 2 bases and J by 1 base, with 11 bases between. The CDR3 consists of 15 residues. The V gene's germline CDR1 is MNHEY and CDR2 SVGAGI. The CDR3 nucleotides read TGTGCCAGCAGTTACGATAGCGGATATAACTATGGCTACACCTTC. The encoded protein is CASSYDSGYNYGYTF.

The chain combines TRBV4-1 with TRBJ1-6; possibly TRBD1 for D (6 bases). The CDR3 is made up of 19 amino acids. Germline assignment: CDR1 MGHRA and CDR2 YSYEKL. Trimming cost V 0 bases and J 1 base, with 16 bases left between them. In DNA form, the CDR3 reads TGCGCCAGCAGCCAAGATGTACAGGGTAAATTTTCCTATAATTCACCCCTCCACTTT. Amino acids: CASSQDVQGKFSYNSPLHF.

The chain joins TRBV2 to TRBJ2-7; no firm D call. This CDR3 is 15 amino acids long. Trimming took off 2 bases at V and 2 bases at J, with 13 bases between the two ends. Germline lookup yields CDR1 SNHLY and CDR2 FYNNEI. The CDR3 protein is CASSESSLKTYEQYF. The CDR3 DNA reads as TGTGCCAGCAGTGAATCGTCTTTGAAGACCTACGAGCAGTACTTC.

The chain is built from TRBV4-3 and TRBJ2-1; 10 bases align to TRBD2. This CDR3 has 16 amino acids. Germline V gene data show CDR1 as LGHNA and CDR2 as YSLEER. J was trimmed by 2 bases and V by 2 bases; bases with no gene match: 3. The CDR3: CASSQLAGATYNEQFF. The CDR3 DNA reads TGCGCCAGCAGCCAACTAGCGGGGGCCACCTACAATGAGCAGTTCTTC.

The chain has TRBV6-6 and TRBJ1-6, with unresolved D. The CDR3 consists of 15 residues. The germline gives CDR1 MNHNY, CDR2 SVGAGI (reference sequence). V lost 4 bases and J lost 10, with 17 bases in between. Here the CDR3 DNA reads TGTGCCAGCAGTTCCCGCCCCAGGCCGGGGTCACCCCTCCACTTT. This gives the protein CASSSRPRPGSPLHF.

This sequence joins TRBV2 and TRBJ2-1; TRBD2 matches at 10 bases. The CDR3 loop spans 17 amino acids. Germline CDR1 and CDR2: SNHLY and FYNNEI. V shed 4 bases and J 2 bases; nucleotides not matched to a gene: 8. The CDR3 sequence is CASSASGGFLAYNEQFF. The CDR3 DNA reads as TGTGCCAGCAGTGCTAGCGGGGGCTTCTTGGCCTACAATGAGCAGTTCTTC.

The chain couples TRBV15 to TRBJ1-1; D not resolved. Between the trimmed V and J ends, which lost 0 bases and 2 bases, there was a span of 7 bases. There are 14 residues in the CDR3. Germline CDR1 and CDR2: LNHNV and YYDKDF (reference sequence). CDR3 amino acids: CATSRDLGNTEAFF. In nucleotides, the CDR3 is TGTGCCACCAGCAGAGATTTGGGTAACACTGAAGCTTTCTTT.

The chain links TRBV6-5 to TRBJ2-2; 8 positions match TRBD1. CDR3 size: 14 residues. V shed 6 bases, J shed 6 bases, and the junction held 6 bases outside the gene matches. Per germline, CDR1 MNHEY and CDR2 SVGAGI. The CDR3 loop is CASRQDRGPGELFF. CDR3 bases: TGTGCCAGCAGACAAGACAGGGGCCCCGGGGAGCTGTTTTTT.